This T cell receptor (beta chain) originates from a study of blood T cells in healthy people across ages. The CDR3 has 15 amino acids. The V end was cut by 0 bases, the J end by 5 bases, with 11 bases between. Germline loops: CDR1 MNHEY, CDR2 SVGEGT. At least 6.5 million PBMCs were isolated per sample. Next came a second PCR, run for roughly 6 to 11 cycles, which used a sample-barcoded 5' primer along with a J-beta primer mix. The template-switch adaptor was a 5' adaptor with 12 random nucleotides. It tagged each cDNA molecule. Each CDR3 protein is one row after TCRdb ran MiXCR on the 5' RACE reads. In the table there are roughly 500,000 distinct CDR3 sequences, 27% of which are singletons. Study results and caveats: Estimated diversity that came from one million T cells was considered an underestimate. PBMCs went unsorted, and a conclusive naive versus antigen-experienced comparison was therefore prevented.

There are a few counts of this clonotype. Its antigen is undetermined. The source of this sequence is a woman between 65 and 79 years old in good health. Specimen: blood. V is TRBV6-2 or TRBV6-3 and J is TRBJ1-5, with TRBD1 as a possible D gene (5 bases). The CDR3 protein is CASSYSSGGYQPQHF. The CDR3 DNA follows: TGTGCCAGCAGTTACTCGAGTGGGGGGTATCAGCCCCAGCATTTT.